The 20 T cell receptor beta chains below were found in one sample sequenced in a study of identical twins. MiXCR, applied by TCRdb to the 5' RACE reads, yields one record per CDR3 protein. The table records just over 450,000 distinct CDR3 sequences, 12% to 15% of them present only once. These data also featured in a second study, about yellow fever vaccine responses in identical twins.

Sequencing was performed on CD4+ T cells sorted from blood. Receptor source: a woman younger than 30 in good health.

This clonotype was recorded at least ten times. Compared with germline, one end of the junction differs, possibly owing to a read error. This sequence joins TRBV5-1 and TRBJ2-3, with TRBD2 matching over 13 bases. The CDR3 sequence is 16 residues long. Germline CDR1 is SGHRS and CDR2 is YFSETQ. The CDR3 DNA sequence: TGTGCCAGCAGTCCAGGACTAGCGGGGGGCACAGATACGCAGTATTTT. As protein: CASSPGLAGGTDTQYF.

The gene calls are TRBV28 and TRBJ2-7; 8 positions agree with TRBD2. CDR1 is MDHEN and CDR2 is SYDVKM in the germline V gene. Losses at the gene ends were 8 bases for V and 2 bases for J; bases not matched to a gene: 8. The CDR3 runs to 14 residues. The CDR3 reads CASCGTSGTYEQYF. The CDR3 nucleotides read TGTGCCAGCTGTGGTACTAGCGGAACCTACGAGCAGTACTTC. The full variable domain, rest sourced from reference TRBV28 and TRBJ2-7, is DVKVTQSSRYLVKRTGEKVFLECVQDMDHENMFWYRQDPGLGLRLIYFSYDVKMKEKGDIPEGYSVSREKKERFSLILESASTNQTSMYLCASCGTSGTYEQYFGPGTRLTVT.

This clonotype was seen a handful of times. J is TRBJ1-4 and V is TRBV4-3; possibly TRBD1 for D (5 bases). The V gene's germline CDR1 is LGHNA and CDR2 YSLEER. The CDR3 length is 14 residues. The V end was cut by 2 bases, the J end by 5 bases, with 9 bases between. The CDR3 here is CASSQRGMNEKLFF. The DNA for the CDR3 is TGCGCCAGCAGCCAAAGGGGCATGAATGAAAAACTGTTTTTT.

The chain uses TRBV4-3 and TRBJ2-1; 9 bases agree with TRBD2. The CDR3 loop spans 17 amino acids. Trimming took 4 bases from V and 0 from J; bases not matched to a gene: 7. The germline V gene encodes CDR1 LGHNA and CDR2 YSLEER. This CDR3 is CASSLYYSGSSYNEQFF. CDR3 bases: TGCGCCAGCAGCCTTTACTATAGCGGGAGCTCCTACAATGAGCAGTTCTTC.

The V and J genes are TRBV5-5 and TRBJ2-1; weak D call: TRBD2 (5 bases). The CDR3 sequence is 14 residues long. CDR1 SGHKS and CDR2 YYEKEE come from the germline V gene (reference sequence). V was pared by 0 bases and J by 8 bases, with 12 bases between. The DNA for the CDR3 is TGTGCCAGCAGCTTGGCCTTGGGGAGTTATGAGCAGTTCTTC. It translates to CASSLALGSYEQFF.

The chain couples TRBV3-1 to TRBJ2-1; 10 bases line up with TRBD2. The CDR3 totals 15 residues. Trimming at V came to 6 bases and at J to 8 bases, leaving 10 bases not matched to a gene. Looked up from germline, CDR1 is LGHDT and CDR2 is YNNKEL (reference sequence). CDR3 region: CASRRKAGGKDEQFF. The CDR3 nucleotides read TGTGCCAGCAGACGAAAAGCGGGAGGGAAGGATGAGCAGTTCTTC.

This clonotype was observed many times. The rearrangement links TRBV29-1 to TRBJ2-1; 11 bases align to TRBD2. Germline lookup yields CDR1 SQVTM and CDR2 ANQGSEA. The CDR3 runs to 13 residues. V was clipped by 6 bases and J by 15 bases; unmatched bases: 13. This chain's CDR3 is CSVTGTSGEGGFF. The CDR3 nucleotides are TGCAGCGTCACCGGGACTAGCGGCGAGGGAGGGTTCTTC.

V and J are TRBV18 and TRBJ2-1, with 7 bases fitting TRBD2. The CDR3 consists of 14 residues. The germline V gene has CDR1 KGHSH and CDR2 LQKENI. With 3 bases clipped from V and 9 bases from J, the junction kept 8 bases outside the gene matches. The CDR3 DNA sequence: TGTGCCAGCTCACCTGAGCGGGACCTCTTTGAGCAGTTCTTC. Residues: CASSPERDLFEQFF. The full variable domain, in which reference TRBV18 and TRBJ2-1 provide the parts outside the CDR3, is NAGVMQNPRHLVRRRGQEARLRCSPMKGHSHVYWYRQLPEEGLKFMVYLQKENIIDESGMPKERFSAEFPKEGPSILRIQQVVRGDSAAYFCASSPERDLFEQFFGPGTRLTVL.

This clonotype was detected only a few times. CDR3 sequence reads: CASSLGASNYGYTF. CDR3 sequence (DNA): TGTGCCAGCAGCTTAGGCGCATCTAACTATGGCTACACCTTC. This chain uses TRBV7-3 with TRBJ1-2; D not resolved. The CDR3 spans 14 residues. Trimming removed 2 bases at V and 0 bases at J, with 7 bases between. Germline CDR1 and CDR2: SGHTA and FQGTGA.

The chain carries TRBV12-3 or TRBV12-4 and TRBJ2-3; 8 bases map to TRBD2. This CDR3 comprises 16 residues. Unmatched junction bases numbered 10, after V lost 5 bases and J lost 3 bases. This CDR3 is CASSASGTSATDTQYF. The CDR3 nucleotides read TGTGCCAGCAGTGCCTCCGGGACTAGTGCGACAGATACGCAGTATTTT.

This clonotype was observed a handful of times. This chain links TRBV6-1 with TRBJ2-7, with 10 bases identical to TRBD2. Germline V gene lookup returns CDR1 MNHNS and CDR2 SASEGT. V lost 2 bases, J lost 3 bases, and 7 bases stayed unmatched. This CDR3 spans 16 amino acids. The CDR3 here is CASSERSGRAYYEQYF. CDR3 coding DNA: TGTGCCAGCAGTGAACGAAGCGGGAGGGCCTACTACGAGCAGTACTTC.

The J gene is TRBJ2-7, the V gene TRBV19; no firm D call. CDR3 length equals 13 residues. Germline V gene data show CDR1 as LNHDA and CDR2 as SQIVND (reference sequence). Trimming stripped 4 bases from V and 2 bases from J, with 9 bases between. CDR3 in amino acids: CASSKSRAYEQYF. The CDR3 DNA is TGTGCCAGTAGTAAGTCCCGTGCCTACGAGCAGTACTTC.

This clonotype was counted between two and nine times. At one boundary the junction diverges from the germline segment, which might be a read error. This chain joins TRBV5-1 and TRBJ2-7; no clear D gene. The CDR3 is 14 residues long. The germline gives CDR1 SGHRS, CDR2 YFSETQ. CDR3 amino acids: CASRPRTSSYVQYF. CDR3 bases: TGCGCCAGCAGGCCTAGGACGAGCTCCTACGTGCAGTACTTC.

The CDR3 nucleotides are TGCGCCAGCAGCTACGTAGGGACTACACTCTCCTACGAGCAGTACTTC. This encodes CASSYVGTTLSYEQYF. The chain has TRBV5-1 and TRBJ2-7, with 7 bases fitting TRBD2. Germline loops: CDR1 SGHRS, CDR2 YFSETQ. Trimming took 3 bases from V and 0 from J; bases not matched to a gene: 9. This CDR3 is built from 16 residues.

This chain uses TRBV12-3 or TRBV12-4 with TRBJ2-7; possibly TRBD1 or TRBD2 for D (5 bases each). CDR3 length: 17 residues. V lost 0 bases and J lost 2, with 17 bases in between. CDR3 DNA: TGTGCCAGCAGTTTAGCTATTACCGGGACGGCAACCTACGAGCAGTACTTC. It encodes CASSLAITGTATYEQYF.

The chain has TRBV7-8 and TRBJ2-5; 10 nucleotides agree with TRBD2. After removal of 6 bases from V and 3 bases from J, the junction contained 13 bases not matched to a gene. The CDR3 spans 17 residues. Germline lookup yields CDR1 SGHVS and CDR2 FQNEAQ. The CDR3 here is CASSLFSGGGRKETQYF. CDR3 bases: TGTGCCAGCAGTTTGTTCAGCGGGGGGGGACGCAAAGAGACCCAGTACTTC.

The CDR3 sequence: CASSQGPTGMNTEAFF. DNA for the CDR3: TGTGCCAGCAGCCAAGGCCCGACAGGGATGAACACTGAAGCTTTCTTT. The chain uses TRBV4-2 and TRBJ1-1, with 7 bases aligning to TRBD1. Germline CDR1 and CDR2: LGHNA and YNFKEQ. The ends lost 1 base at V and 0 bases at J; junction bases unmatched: 5. The CDR3 runs 16 residues.

This clonotype was seen only a few times. The chain has TRBV12-3 or TRBV12-4 and TRBJ1-3; D is possibly TRBD1 (5 bases). V gave up 6 bases and J gave up 0 bases, with 12 bases separating them. The CDR3 contains 15 residues. CDR3 residues: CASRPSGTSGNTIYF. The CDR3 coding sequence is TGTGCCAGCAGACCCTCAGGGACCTCTGGAAACACCATATATTTT.

The J gene is TRBJ2-5, the V gene TRBV3-1, with 9 nucleotides matching TRBD2. Germline CDR1 and CDR2: LGHDT and YNNKEL (reference sequence). The J segment lost 4 bases and the V segment lost 1 base, leaving 7 bases of the junction unmatched. CDR3 length: 16 amino acids. For the CDR3, the DNA is TGTGCCAGCAGCCAAGCAGCGGGGGGCGGAGGAGAGACCCAGTACTTC. It yields the protein CASSQAAGGGGETQYF.

The gene calls are TRBV28 and TRBJ2-4; D may correspond to TRBD1 or TRBD2 (6 bases each). Trimming cost V 5 bases and J 0 bases, with 11 bases left between them. CDR1 is MDHEN and CDR2 is SYDVKM in the germline V gene. This CDR3 region has 15 residues. For the CDR3, the DNA is TGTGCCAGCAGTGCGGGACACTTAGCCAAAAACATTCAGTACTTC. Protein product: CASSAGHLAKNIQYF. The full variable domain, with the rest looked up from reference TRBV28 and TRBJ2-4, is DVKVTQSSRYLVKRTGEKVFLECVQDMDHENMFWYRQDPGLGLRLIYFSYDVKMKEKGDIPEGYSVSREKKERFSLILESASTNQTSMYLCASSAGHLAKNIQYFGAGTRLSVL.